Below are 21 T cell receptor beta chains sequenced from a single sample in a study of chemoradiotherapy in HPV16-positive cancers. The repertoire was sequenced with immunoSEQ multiplex PCR; TCRdb's copy has only in-frame clones and lacks some. Of approximately 9,400 clones listed, approximately 88% are singletons. The sequences come from blood, collected from a patient who underwent chemoradiotherapy. The receptor source for this set is a human donor with HPV-associated anogenital cancer.

This sequence joins TRBV5-4 and TRBJ2-3; 7 bases are a match to TRBD2. Germline-derived CDR1 and CDR2 are SGHNT and YYREEE (reference sequence). Trimming removed 2 bases from V and 2 bases from J; junction bases left unmatched: 5. CDR3 length equals 15 residues. CDR3 sequence (DNA): TGTGCCAGCAGCTTAGAAGCGGGAATCACAGATACGCAGTATTTT. Translated: CASSLEAGITDTQYF. The full variable domain, rest sourced from reference TRBV5-4 and TRBJ2-3, is ETGVTQSPTHLIKTRGQQVTLRCSSQSGHNTVSWYQQALGQGPQFIFQYYREEENGRGNFPPRFSGLQFPNYSSELNVNALELDDSALYLCASSLEAGITDTQYFGPGTRLTVL.

This clone came up a few times. The V and J genes are TRBV6-1 and TRBJ1-3, with no clear D. Germline CDR1 reads MNHNS; CDR2 reads SASEGT. V shed 3 bases and J shed 0 bases, with 9 bases lying between them. The CDR3 sequence is 15 residues long. CDR3 coding DNA: TGTGCCAGCAGTGACGAGGTGGCCTCTGGAAACACCATATATTTT. Its protein is CASSDEVASGNTIYF.

The chain joins TRBV6-1 to TRBJ1-5; D not certain. The CDR3 loop spans 17 amino acids. CDR1 and CDR2 (germline): MNHNS, SASEGT. The V end lost 1 base, the J end lost 0 bases, and 13 bases lay between the germline ends. CDR3 DNA sequence: TGTGCCAGCAGTGAAGTACCCACCGCCTATAGCAATCAGCCCCAGCATTTT. Translation: CASSEVPTAYSNQPQHF.

The gene calls are TRBV5-6 and TRBJ1-6; D perhaps matches TRBD1 (6 bases). The CDR3 contains 14 residues. Trimming removed 1 base from V and 8 bases from J, with 10 bases in between. Germline loops: CDR1 SGHDT, CDR2 YYEEEE. In DNA form, the CDR3 reads TGTGCCAGCAGCTTGACAGGGATGGATTCACCCCTCCACTTT. This sequence encodes CASSLTGMDSPLHF. Using reference TRBV5-6 and TRBJ1-6 for the parts outside the CDR3, the full variable domain is DAGVTQSPTHLIKTRGQQVTLRCSPKSGHDTVSWYQQALGQGPQFIFQYYEEEERQRGNFPDRFSGHQFPNYSSELNVNALLLGDSALYLCASSLTGMDSPLHFGNGTRLTVT.

This clone was seen once. This chain uses TRBV10-2 with TRBJ2-6; unclear D gene. Germline-derived CDR1 and CDR2 are WSHSY and SAAADI. Trimming left V 2 bases short and J 4 bases short, with 9 bases between. CDR3 length: 15 amino acids. The CDR3 spells CASSEQGSGANVLTF. CDR3 bases: TGCGCCAGCAGTGAGCAAGGATCCGGGGCCAACGTCCTGACTTTC.

CDR3 in amino acids: CASSLEGRGILAGILTDTQYF. The CDR3 DNA follows: TGTGCCAGCAGCTTAGAGGGCAGGGGGATTCTAGCGGGGATCCTCACAGATACGCAGTATTTT. The chain employs TRBV7-3 and TRBJ2-3; 9 positions match TRBD2. CDR3 length: 21 residues. V gave up 2 bases and J gave up 2 bases; unmatched junction bases: 20. Germline V gene lookup returns CDR1 SGHTA and CDR2 FQGTGA.

This rearrangement joins TRBV30 to TRBJ2-7, with 9 positions matching TRBD1. The CDR3 has 16 residues. Trimming took 4 bases from V and 1 from J; bases not matched to a gene: 11. From germline, CDR1 is GTSNPN and CDR2 SVGIG (reference sequence). CDR3 sequence reads: CAWNPPGQGFSYEQYF. DNA for the CDR3: TGTGCCTGGAATCCACCGGGACAGGGCTTTTCCTACGAGCAGTACTTC.

V gene TRBV11-2 combines with J gene TRBJ2-5; TRBD1 might be the D (6 bases). Germline-derived CDR1 and CDR2 are SGHAT and FQNNGV. The V end was cut by 5 bases, the J end by 4 bases, with 17 bases between. This CDR3 comprises 15 residues. The CDR3 bases are TGTGCCAGCAGCGCAACAGGGCCGGCGGGAGAGACCCAGTACTTC. Protein: CASSATGPAGETQYF.

The chain combines TRBV5-6 with TRBJ1-1; possibly TRBD1 for D (5 bases). There are 17 residues in the CDR3. Deletions cut 0 bases from V and 0 bases from J, with 15 bases between. The germline V gene has CDR1 SGHDT and CDR2 YYEEEE. The CDR3 coding sequence is TGTGCCAGCAGCTTGGTCAGGGATATCTATATGAACACTGAAGCTTTCTTT. Residues: CASSLVRDIYMNTEAFF.

The rearrangement uses TRBV19 and TRBJ2-1; 7 nucleotides line up with TRBD1. In germline, CDR1 is LNHDA, CDR2 SQIVND (reference sequence). The CDR3 covers 16 residues. The V and J ends lost 3 bases and 1 base, in that order; junction bases with no gene match: 6. The CDR3 bases are TGTGCCAGTAGTATGTTTGCAGGGGGATCCTACAATGAGCAGTTCTTC. Its translation is CASSMFAGGSYNEQFF.

This chain connects TRBV9 to TRBJ2-2; 8 bases agree with TRBD2. J lost 5 bases, V lost 0 bases, and 12 bases had no gene match. Germline V gene sequence: CDR1 SGDLS, CDR2 YYNGEE. There are 18 residues in the CDR3. The CDR3 bases are TGTGCCAGCAGCGTAGAACCCGCTACTAGCGGTCGGACCGGGGAGCTGTTTTTT. It codes for CASSVEPATSGRTGELFF.

The chain has TRBV10-1 and TRBJ1-1, with TRBD1 as a possible D gene (6 bases). Between the trimmed V and J ends, which lost 0 bases and 10 bases, there was a span of 15 bases. Germline-derived CDR1 and CDR2 are WNHNN and SYGVQD (reference sequence). The CDR3 consists of 14 residues. CDR3 DNA sequence: TGCGCCAGCAGTGAGTCGGGGACACCTTCTGGAGCTTTCTTT. This encodes CASSESGTPSGAFF.

The genes are TRBV7-2 and TRBJ1-2; D unclear. The CDR3 sequence is 14 residues long. The ends were cut back, 6 bases at V and 4 bases at J, with 15 bases in the middle. Germline V gene lookup returns CDR1 SGHTA and CDR2 FQGNSA. The CDR3 region has the DNA TGTGCCAGCAGTACCGGGCCGGCTGCCTATGGCTACACCTTC. Protein: CASSTGPAAYGYTF.

J is TRBJ2-2 and V is TRBV21-1; the table's D call, TRBD1, was not checked against the DNA. TRBV21-1 corresponds to a pseudogene. The CDR3 contains 22 residues. The CDR3 loop reads CASSKDLDVPETGTANTGELFF. CDR3 bases: TGTGCCAGCAGCAAAGATTTAGATGTCCCAGAAACCGGGACAGCCAACACCGGGGAGCTGTTTTTT.

This chain links TRBV27 with TRBJ1-3; TRBD1 matches 11 bases. This CDR3 has 14 residues. V lost 4 bases to trimming and J lost 7 bases; unmatched junction nucleotides: 3. In germline, CDR1 is MNHEY, CDR2 SMNVEV (reference sequence). CDR3 coding DNA: TGTGCCAGCAGTTCACGGGACAGGGGGAACACCATATATTTT. Its translation: CASSSRDRGNTIYF.

This chain joins TRBV29-1 and TRBJ2-3; TRBD2 matches 11 bases. The CDR3 runs 13 residues. Germline CDR1 and CDR2: SQVTM and ANQGSEA. After removal of 6 bases from V and 2 bases from J, the junction contained 1 base not matched to a gene. Here the CDR3 reads CSVLAGVTDTQYF. Written as DNA, the CDR3 is TGCAGCGTACTAGCGGGAGTCACAGATACGCAGTATTTT.

The rearrangement uses TRBV5-4 and TRBJ2-3; D gene ambiguous. The V end was cut by 1 base, the J end by 6 bases, with 9 bases between. The CDR3 spans 13 residues. Germline CDR1 is SGHNT and CDR2 is YYREEE (reference sequence). CDR3 region: CASSLLLGDTQYF. For the CDR3, the DNA is TGTGCCAGCAGCTTGCTCCTGGGGGATACGCAGTATTTT.

V is TRBV7-9 and J is TRBJ2-7; D possibly corresponds to TRBD2 (5 bases). V lost 5 bases, J lost 4 bases, and 21 bases lay in between. The CDR3 length is 16 residues. Germline values: CDR1 SEHNR, CDR2 FQNEAQ (reference sequence). The CDR3, as DNA: TGTGCCAGCAGCACCGATCCGACGGGAAAGACGTACGAGCAGTACTTC. Protein: CASSTDPTGKTYEQYF.

In this sample, this clone turned up once. The rearrangement uses TRBV19 and TRBJ1-1; D not certain. The CDR3 runs to 17 residues. Germline V gene sequence: CDR1 LNHDA, CDR2 SQIVND (reference sequence). Trimming removed 3 bases at V and 1 base at J, with 18 bases between. CDR3 residues: CASSMGGYTTWNTEAFF. CDR3 DNA: TGTGCCAGTAGTATGGGTGGATATACGACCTGGAACACTGAAGCTTTCTTT.

The chain employs TRBV5-6 and TRBJ1-4, with 9 bases matching TRBD1. Germline loops: CDR1 SGHDT, CDR2 YYEEEE. CDR3 length: 15 residues. Unmatched junction bases numbered 8, after V lost 4 bases and J lost 7 bases. In nucleotides, the CDR3 is TGTGCCAGCAGCACCCCCGGGACAGGGTCTGAAAAACTGTTTTTT. Translated: CASSTPGTGSEKLFF.

The genes are TRBV28 and TRBJ1-1; no definite D call. Trimming shortened V by 5 bases and J by 1 base, and 11 bases separated the two germline ends. CDR1 is MDHEN and CDR2 is SYDVKM in the germline V gene. The CDR3 length is 14 residues. The CDR3 loop reads CASSLRASNTEAFF. In DNA form, the CDR3 reads TGTGCCAGCAGTCTTCGGGCCTCGAACACTGAAGCTTTCTTT.